This TCR beta chain was sequenced for a study of T cell clones after liver transplantation. Study as a whole: Post-transplant blood was tracked for graft-donor-reactive T cell clones identified in a pre-transplant mixed lymphocyte reaction. Standard immunosuppression, with no induction, continued until 12-24 months after transplant. Tolerant meant at least one year fully off immunosuppression without liver enzymes above twice normal. Study-wide points: These preliminary findings come from unstandardized post-transplant sampling times.

CDR3 length: 15 residues. Germline CDR1 SNHLY, CDR2 FYNNEI. J lost 5 bases, V lost 7 bases, and 9 bases had no gene match. About this clone itself: Its antigen remains unidentified.

Libraries were prepared by immunoSEQ multiplex PCR; TCRdb keeps only in-frame clonotypes and omits some of them. Among 65,000 to 95,000 clones listed, about four fifths were seen once. This specimen consisted of CD4+ T cells from blood, obtained before liver transplant. The source of this sequence is a human donor who received a liver transplant. The chain couples TRBV2 to TRBJ2-3; the match to TRBD1 covers 10 bases. This chain's CDR3 is CASTVQGTGEDTQYF. The CDR3 DNA reads as TGTGCCAGCACAGTCCAAGGGACAGGGGAAGATACGCAGTATTTT.